These 27 T cell receptor beta chains were all obtained from the same sample, sequenced in a study of T cell clones after liver transplantation. The table came from immunoSEQ multiplex PCR; TCRdb's copy has only in-frame clones and leaves some out. The table shows just over 60,000 clones, with about 70% occurring only once. This sample comprised CD4+ T cells from blood, obtained before liver transplant. The receptor source for this set is a human donor who received a liver transplant.

This clone was seen more than once but under ten times. V usage is TRBV6-6 and J usage is TRBJ2-7; 9 nucleotides line up with TRBD2. Germline-derived CDR1 and CDR2 are MNHNY and SVGAGI (reference sequence). With 0 bases clipped from V and 3 bases from J, the junction kept 3 bases outside the gene matches. The CDR3 loop spans 15 amino acids. The CDR3 reads CASSYSGRGGYEQYF. For the CDR3, the DNA is TGTGCCAGCAGTTACTCGGGGCGGGGGGGCTACGAGCAGTACTTC.

The chain carries TRBV6-6 and TRBJ1-4, with a possible D match to TRBD1 (6 bases). The CDR3 loop spans 14 amino acids. The V and J ends lost 2 bases and 4 bases respectively, with 8 bases between them. CDR1 is MNHNY, CDR2 SVGAGI, per germline (reference sequence). CDR3 in amino acids: CASSYRDINEKLFF. The CDR3 DNA follows: TGTGCCAGCAGTTACCGGGACATTAATGAAAAACTGTTTTTT.

The chain employs TRBV6-5 and TRBJ1-3, with 7 positions matching TRBD1. CDR1 and CDR2 (germline): MNHEY, SVGAGI. J lost 2 bases, V lost 2 bases, and 3 bases had no gene match. There are 15 residues in the CDR3. The CDR3 region is CASSYRTGAGNTIYF. The CDR3 nucleotides read TGTGCCAGCAGTTACCGTACAGGGGCTGGAAACACCATATATTTT.

The chain uses TRBV5-1 and TRBJ2-4; 7 nucleotides line up with TRBD1. Trimming took 5 bases from V and 1 from J; bases not matched to a gene: 6. CDR3 length: 15 residues. Germline-derived CDR1 and CDR2 are SGHRS and YFSETQ. The CDR3 loop is CASSSTGVAKNIQYF. CDR3 sequence (DNA): TGCGCCAGCAGTTCTACAGGGGTGGCCAAAAACATTCAGTACTTC. Drawing the rest from reference TRBV5-1 and TRBJ2-4, the complete variable domain is KAGVTQTPRYLIKTRGQQVTLSCSPISGHRSVSWYQQTPGQGLQFLFEYFSETQRNKGNFPGRFSGRQFSNSRSEMNVSTLELGDSALYLCASSSTGVAKNIQYFGAGTRLSVL.

This clone was observed a single time. One end of the junction varies from germline; a read error may be responsible. This chain connects TRBV6-7 to TRBJ2-5, with 7 bases identical to TRBD2. TRBV6-7 falls under the ORF class, with uncertain function. This CDR3 has 11 residues. CDR3 sequence (DNA): TGTGCCAGCAGGGGGTTGCGGGGAGGGAACTTC. Protein sequence: CASRGLRGGNF.

Turning to this clone: Its ends do not fully match the called genes, so a read error is possible. The genes are TRBV19 and TRBJ2-7; possible D gene TRBD1, 5 bases. The CDR3 has 14 amino acids. Germline CDR1 LNHDA, CDR2 SQIVND (reference sequence). CDR3 in DNA: TGTGCCAGTAGTATTGGGCAGGGCTCCCACGAGCAGTACTTC. Amino acids: CASSIGQGSHEQYF.

This clone appeared many times. This chain connects TRBV2 to TRBJ2-3, with 7 positions matching TRBD1. The CDR3 is 13 amino acids. Germline CDR1 SNHLY, CDR2 FYNNEI. Trimming removed 6 bases from V and 10 bases from J; junction bases left unmatched: 10. The CDR3 here is CASRPRTGAAQYF. The CDR3 coding sequence is TGTGCCAGCAGGCCTCGCACAGGGGCGGCGCAGTATTTT.

This clone was seen a handful of times. The rearrangement joins TRBV29-1 to TRBJ2-5; D remains unclear. V shed 3 bases and J shed 4 bases, with 9 bases lying between them. Germline V gene data show CDR1 as SQVTM and CDR2 as ANQGSEA. The CDR3 sequence is 12 residues long. The chain's CDR3 is CSVDQVGETQYF. The CDR3 DNA sequence: TGCAGCGTTGACCAGGTGGGAGAGACCCAGTACTTC.

The rearrangement uses TRBV11-3 and TRBJ2-7, with 7 bases lining up with TRBD1. After removal of 3 bases from V and 5 bases from J, the junction contained 10 bases not matched to a gene. CDR1 and CDR2 (germline): SGHNT, YENEEA. CDR3 length equals 15 residues. The CDR3 loop is CASSFGTVKDDEQYF. The CDR3 DNA reads TGTGCCAGCAGCTTCGGGACAGTTAAAGACGACGAGCAGTACTTC.

This chain connects TRBV2 to TRBJ1-2; D is ambiguous. Trimming cost V 2 bases and J 4 bases, with 14 bases left between them. CDR1 is SNHLY, CDR2 FYNNEI, per germline. The CDR3 is 15 residues long. CDR3 bases: TGTGCCAGCAGTGAAAATGCCCCCGCGGGCTATGGCTACACCTTC. Amino acids: CASSENAPAGYGYTF.

The chain employs TRBV18 and TRBJ2-1; D is unresolved. CDR1 is KGHSH, CDR2 LQKENI, per germline. Trimming cost V 2 bases and J 0 bases, with 11 bases left between them. This CDR3 spans 16 amino acids. The CDR3 loop is CASSPNDLSSYNEQFF. The CDR3 DNA is TGTGCCAGCTCACCAAACGACTTGAGCTCCTACAATGAGCAGTTCTTC.

V is TRBV28 and J is TRBJ1-4; TRBD1 is a possible D gene (6 bases). The CDR3 length is 18 residues. The V gene's germline CDR1 is MDHEN and CDR2 SYDVKM. V was pared by 5 bases and J by 8 bases, with 27 bases between. DNA of the CDR3: TGTGCCAGCAGTCAATATTTTAAGGGGGGGCGTCTTTGGGAAAAACTGTTTTTT. Translated: CASSQYFKGGRLWEKLFF.

This chain uses TRBV7-9 with TRBJ1-4; D is unresolved. This CDR3 is built from 15 residues. Germline values: CDR1 SEHNR, CDR2 FQNEAQ (reference sequence). V lost 4 bases and J 3 bases, leaving 12 bases between the germline ends. DNA for the CDR3: TGTGCCAGCAGCTATCGAGAGGGTTCTAATGAAAAACTGTTTTTT. Its translation is CASSYREGSNEKLFF.

The chain recombines TRBV9 with TRBJ1-1, with 9 bases that match TRBD1. The V gene end was trimmed by 2 bases and the J gene end by 10 bases; junction bases not matched to a gene: 6. This CDR3 spans 13 amino acids. The germline CDR1 and CDR2 sequences are SGDLS and YYNGEE. CDR3 residues: CASSVDRGEAAFF. CDR3 bases: TGTGCCAGCAGCGTCGACAGGGGGGAAGCAGCTTTCTTT.

The sample holds a few counts of this clone. The chain couples TRBV6-5 to TRBJ1-5, with 7 bases aligning to TRBD1. V trimming: 2 bases; J trimming: 5 bases; junction bases outside the gene matches: 6. CDR3 size: 15 residues. CDR1 is MNHEY and CDR2 is SVGAGI in the germline V gene. CDR3 amino acids: CASSYSPRGDQPQHF. The CDR3 region has the DNA TGTGCCAGCAGTTACAGCCCCAGGGGGGATCAGCCCCAGCATTTT.

The chain employs TRBV2 and TRBJ2-3, with D unclear. CDR1 and CDR2 from the germline V gene are SNHLY and FYNNEI. Trimming left V 9 bases short and J 1 base short, with 11 bases between. There are 13 residues in the CDR3. CDR3 protein: CASRPTGTDTQYF. In nucleotides, the CDR3 is TGTGCCAGTAGACCGACTGGCACAGATACGCAGTATTTT.

The chain combines TRBV2 with TRBJ1-4; 7 bases line up with TRBD1. Unmatched junction bases numbered 14, after V lost 8 bases and J lost 5 bases. The CDR3 is 16 amino acids. Looked up from germline, CDR1 is SNHLY and CDR2 is FYNNEI. CDR3 DNA sequence: TGTGCCAGCGTAGAGCTGGGTGCGGGACAGAATGAAAAACTGTTTTTT. It is translated as CASVELGAGQNEKLFF.

This clone showed up just once. The chain links TRBV7-6 to TRBJ1-5, with 7 nucleotides matching TRBD1. The CDR3 covers 14 residues. V lost 5 bases to trimming and J lost 6 bases; unmatched junction nucleotides: 7. The germline gives CDR1 SGHVS, CDR2 FNYEAQ. The CDR3 DNA reads as TGTGCCAGCAGCCCACAGGGGAGTGCTCAGCCCCAGCATTTT. This encodes CASSPQGSAQPQHF.

This rearrangement joins TRBV28 to TRBJ2-6, with D possibly matching TRBD1 (6 bases). Trimming pared 4 bases from V and 5 bases from J, leaving 12 bases between. This CDR3 region has 15 residues. Germline assignment: CDR1 MDHEN and CDR2 SYDVKM. CDR3 sequence: CASSSGELRANVLTF. The CDR3 DNA reads as TGTGCCAGCAGTTCAGGGGAACTAAGGGCCAACGTCCTGACTTTC.

The chain combines TRBV19 with TRBJ1-2; TRBD1 matches at 7 bases. The length of the CDR3 is 15 residues. The J segment lost 5 bases and the V segment lost 5 bases, leaving 11 bases of the junction unmatched. Germline lookup yields CDR1 LNHDA and CDR2 SQIVND (reference sequence). The CDR3 protein is CASSFKPGQLYGYTF. As DNA, the CDR3 is TGTGCCAGTAGTTTCAAACCGGGACAGCTGTATGGCTACACCTTC.

This clone was detected a few times. Other DNA sequences in the same sample also yield this CDR3. The V and J genes are TRBV29-1 and TRBJ2-7, with 11 bases matching TRBD1. V lost 5 bases and J lost 3; bases outside the gene matches: 3. CDR3 length equals 13 residues. The germline gives CDR1 SQVTM, CDR2 ANQGSEA. The CDR3 protein is CSVRTGGFYEQYF. In DNA form, the CDR3 reads TGCAGCGTTCGGACAGGGGGCTTCTACGAGCAGTACTTC.

This clone was counted a single time. This chain links TRBV7-2 with TRBJ1-6; 7 bases map to TRBD1. The length of the CDR3 is 16 residues. The V segment lost 2 bases and the J segment 10 bases; nucleotides outside the gene matches: 11. Germline V CDR1 and CDR2: SGHTA, FQGNSA. The CDR3 DNA reads TGTGCCAGCAGCTTATATCAGATCAGGGGGGAGTCACCCCTCCACTTT. This encodes CASSLYQIRGESPLHF. The whole variable domain, remainder taken from reference TRBV7-2 and TRBJ1-6, is GAGVSQSPSNKVTEKGKDVELRCDPISGHTALYWYRQSLGQGLEFLIYFQGNSAPDKSGLPSDRFSAERTGGSVSTLTIQRTQQEDSAVYLCASSLYQIRGESPLHFGNGTRLTVT.

This clone was detected once. The rearrangement joins TRBV9 to TRBJ1-5; D call uncertain. Trimming took off 0 bases at V and 7 bases at J, with 8 bases between the two ends. The CDR3 covers 13 residues. Germline assignment: CDR1 SGDLS and CDR2 YYNGEE. The CDR3 nucleotides read TGTGCCAGCAGCGTAGCTGGAGGGCAGCCCCAGCATTTT. Encoded protein: CASSVAGGQPQHF.

J is TRBJ2-5 and V is TRBV29-1; D is ambiguous. V was clipped by 3 bases and J by 0 bases, with 11 bases between them. Germline V CDR1 and CDR2: SQVTM, ANQGSEA. CDR3 length: 14 amino acids. The CDR3 DNA reads as TGCAGCGTTGAGGGCTCTCGGTACCAAGAGACCCAGTACTTC. As protein: CSVEGSRYQETQYF.

This clone was recorded many times. The gene calls are TRBV27 and TRBJ2-5; TRBD2 aligns across 15 bases. Germline V gives CDR1 MNHEY, CDR2 SMNVEV (reference sequence). This CDR3 has 15 amino acids. V trimming: 5 bases; J trimming: 5 bases; junction bases outside the gene matches: 3. The CDR3 DNA reads TGTGCCAGCAGTCGTGGACTAGCGGGGGGGGAGACCCAGTACTTC. Its translation: CASSRGLAGGETQYF.

This chain uses TRBV7-2 with TRBJ2-7, with a tentative D call TRBD1 (6 bases). This CDR3 has 16 residues. Germline V lookup: CDR1 SGHTA, CDR2 FQGNSA. V was shortened by 2 bases and J by 4 bases, with 18 bases between the two germline ends. The CDR3 reads CASSLNVDSLRYEQYF. The CDR3 region has the DNA TGTGCCAGCAGCTTAAATGTGGACAGCCTTAGGTACGAGCAGTACTTC.

This clone was seen a handful of times. The chain carries TRBV19 and TRBJ1-5, with 7 bases identical to TRBD1. CDR1 and CDR2 from the germline V gene are LNHDA and SQIVND (reference sequence). V lost 6 bases, J lost 3 bases, and 8 bases stayed unmatched. The CDR3 is 15 amino acids. The CDR3 protein is CASRGGTVYNQPQHF. For the CDR3, the DNA is TGTGCCAGTAGGGGCGGGACAGTTTACAATCAGCCCCAGCATTTT.